This T cell receptor beta chain appears in the sequencing data of a study of blood T cell repertoires in COVID-19. Study background: Acute-phase and convalescent COVID-19 samples originated in the United States, Italy and Spain. In each case, the material was cDNA or gDNA derived from T cells, B-cell-depleted T cells, or PBMCs.

In the authors' methods: Scientists estimated how many nucleated cells there were by amplifying reference gene primers. Here immunoSEQ multiplex PCR was the method, and the copy in TCRdb shows in-frame clones only, minus some. That table is the source of V, J and clone size, and D and trimming were worked out from the DNA. In the table there are about 180,000 clones, approximately 85% of which are singletons. The germline V gene encodes CDR1 LGHDT and CDR2 YNNKEL (reference sequence). Trimming removed 0 bases from V and 11 bases from J; junction bases left unmatched: 14. The CDR3 covers 17 residues. This clonotype was obtained from an elderly man with COVID-19, enrolled during active disease. Material for sequencing was peripheral blood. V usage is TRBV3-1 (or the pseudogene TRBV3-2) and J usage is TRBJ2-3; TRBD2 matches 10 bases. The CDR3 sequence is CASSQDRVAGGRAGQYF. For the CDR3, the DNA is TGTGCCAGCAGCCAAGATAGGGTAGCGGGGGGTCGAGCAGGGCAGTATTTT.